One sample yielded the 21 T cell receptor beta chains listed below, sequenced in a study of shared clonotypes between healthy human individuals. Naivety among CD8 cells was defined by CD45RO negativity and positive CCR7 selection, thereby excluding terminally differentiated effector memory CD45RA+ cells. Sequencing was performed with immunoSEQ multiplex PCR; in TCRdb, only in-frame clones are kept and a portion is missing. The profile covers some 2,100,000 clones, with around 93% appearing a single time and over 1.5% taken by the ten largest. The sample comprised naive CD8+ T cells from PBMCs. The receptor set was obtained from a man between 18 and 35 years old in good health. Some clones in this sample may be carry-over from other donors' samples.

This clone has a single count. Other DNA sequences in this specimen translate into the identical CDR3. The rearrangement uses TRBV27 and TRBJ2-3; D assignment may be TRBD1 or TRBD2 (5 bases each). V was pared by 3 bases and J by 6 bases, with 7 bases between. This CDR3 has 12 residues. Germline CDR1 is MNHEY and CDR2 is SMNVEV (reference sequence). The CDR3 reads CASSFWGDTQYF. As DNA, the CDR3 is TGTGCCAGCAGTTTTTGGGGGGATACGCAGTATTTT.

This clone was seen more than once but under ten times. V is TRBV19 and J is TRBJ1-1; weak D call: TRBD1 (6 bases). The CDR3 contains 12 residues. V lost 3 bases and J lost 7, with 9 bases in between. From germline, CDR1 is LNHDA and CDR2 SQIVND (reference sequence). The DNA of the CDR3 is TGTGCCAGTAGTATTGGACAGAATGAAGCTTTCTTT. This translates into CASSIGQNEAFF.

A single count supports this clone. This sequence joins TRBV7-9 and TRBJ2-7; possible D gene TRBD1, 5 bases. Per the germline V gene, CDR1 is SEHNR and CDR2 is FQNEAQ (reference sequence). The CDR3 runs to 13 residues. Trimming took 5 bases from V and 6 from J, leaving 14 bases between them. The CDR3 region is CASSAVTDGEQYF. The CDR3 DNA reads TGTGCCAGCAGCGCAGTGACAGACGGCGAGCAGTACTTC.

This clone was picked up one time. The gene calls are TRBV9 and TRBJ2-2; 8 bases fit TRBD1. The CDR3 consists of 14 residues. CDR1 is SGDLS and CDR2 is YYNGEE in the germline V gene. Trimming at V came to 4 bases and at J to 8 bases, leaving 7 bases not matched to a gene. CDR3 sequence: CASSSTRGPGELFF. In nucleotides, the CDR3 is TGTGCCAGCAGCTCAACCAGGGGGCCAGGGGAGCTGTTTTTT.

The CDR3 reads CASSKGQGDGYTF. DNA of the CDR3: TGTGCCAGTAGTAAGGGACAGGGGGACGGCTACACCTTC. This chain connects TRBV19 to TRBJ1-2, with 11 bases matching TRBD1. The CDR3 spans 13 residues. Unmatched junction bases numbered 3, after V lost 4 bases and J lost 8 bases. Per germline, CDR1 LNHDA and CDR2 SQIVND (reference sequence).

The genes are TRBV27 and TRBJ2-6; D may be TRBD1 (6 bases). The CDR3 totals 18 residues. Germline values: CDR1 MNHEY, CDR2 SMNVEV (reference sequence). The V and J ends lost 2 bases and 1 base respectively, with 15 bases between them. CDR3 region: CASSLIPGRGSGANVLTF. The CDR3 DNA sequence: TGTGCCAGCAGTTTAATCCCGGGTAGGGGGTCTGGGGCCAACGTCCTGACTTTC.

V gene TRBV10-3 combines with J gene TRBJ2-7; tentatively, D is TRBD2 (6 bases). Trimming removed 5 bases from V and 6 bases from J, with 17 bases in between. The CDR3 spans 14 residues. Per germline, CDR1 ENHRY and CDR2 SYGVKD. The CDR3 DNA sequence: TGTGCCATCAGTTCCCGGGAGCTCGTGAGCGAGCAGTACTTC. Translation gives CAISSRELVSEQYF.

CDR3 coding DNA: TGTGCCAGCACCCCCACAGGTGGGGTGAACACTGAAGCTTTCTTT. This codes for CASTPTGGVNTEAFF. This chain links TRBV7-8 with TRBJ1-1, with D tentatively TRBD1 (5 bases). V was clipped by 7 bases and J by 0 bases, with 15 bases between them. The germline V gene has CDR1 SGHVS and CDR2 FQNEAQ. The CDR3 contains 15 residues.

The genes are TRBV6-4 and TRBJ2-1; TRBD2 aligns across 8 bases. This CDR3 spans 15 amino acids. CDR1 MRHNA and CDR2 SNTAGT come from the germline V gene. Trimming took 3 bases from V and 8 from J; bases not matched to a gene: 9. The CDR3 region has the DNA TGTGCCAGCAGTGAGAGGGCCGGGAGGGCCTATGAGCAGTTCTTC. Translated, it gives CASSERAGRAYEQFF.

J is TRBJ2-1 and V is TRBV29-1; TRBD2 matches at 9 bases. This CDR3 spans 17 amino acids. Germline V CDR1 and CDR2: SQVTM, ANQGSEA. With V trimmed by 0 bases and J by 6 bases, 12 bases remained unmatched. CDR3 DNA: TGCAGCGTTGAAGATCCCCGGTTAGTAGCGGGAGTCAATGAGCAGTTCTTC. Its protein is CSVEDPRLVAGVNEQFF.

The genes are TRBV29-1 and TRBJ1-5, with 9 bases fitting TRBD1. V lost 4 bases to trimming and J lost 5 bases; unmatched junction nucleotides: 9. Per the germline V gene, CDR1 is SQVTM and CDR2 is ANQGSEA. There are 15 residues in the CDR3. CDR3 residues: CSVGAGTGPHQPQHF. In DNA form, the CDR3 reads TGCAGCGTTGGAGCTGGGACAGGGCCCCATCAGCCCCAGCATTTT. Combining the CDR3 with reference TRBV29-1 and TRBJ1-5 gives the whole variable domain SAVISQKPSRDICQRGTSLTIQCQVDSQVTMMFWYRQQPGQSLTLIATANQGSEATYESGFVIDKFPISRPNLTFSTLTVSNMSPEDSSIYLCSVGAGTGPHQPQHFGDGTRLSIL.

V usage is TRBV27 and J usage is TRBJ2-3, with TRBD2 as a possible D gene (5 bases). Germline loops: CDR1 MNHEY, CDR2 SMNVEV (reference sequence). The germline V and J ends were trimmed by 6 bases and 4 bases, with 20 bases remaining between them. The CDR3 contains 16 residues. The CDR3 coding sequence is TGTGCCAGCAGCCCCCCGGAGGAATTCCCCCCAGATACGCAGTATTTT. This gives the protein CASSPPEEFPPDTQYF.

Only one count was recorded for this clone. CDR3 protein: CASSLASDPYSNQPQHF. The CDR3 DNA reads as TGTGCCAGCAGCCTAGCGTCAGACCCCTATAGCAATCAGCCCCAGCATTTT. The chain couples TRBV11-2 to TRBJ1-5; D remains unclear. Per germline, CDR1 SGHAT and CDR2 FQNNGV. This CDR3 region has 17 residues. The germline V and J ends were trimmed by 5 bases and 0 bases, with 17 bases remaining between them.

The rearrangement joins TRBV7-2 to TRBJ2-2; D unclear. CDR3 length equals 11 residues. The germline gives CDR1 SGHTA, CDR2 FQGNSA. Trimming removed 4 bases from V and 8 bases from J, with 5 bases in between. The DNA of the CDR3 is TGTGCCAGCAGCTCCCCTGGGGAGCTGTTTTTT. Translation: CASSSPGELFF.

In nucleotides, the CDR3 is TGTGCCAGCAGCTTACGGTCTAGCGGGAGAGTGAGGGTAGTCTACGAGCAGTACTTC. Protein sequence: CASSLRSSGRVRVVYEQYF. The chain links TRBV7-2 to TRBJ2-7; TRBD2 matches 10 bases. CDR1 is SGHTA, CDR2 FQGNSA, per germline. Germline trimming cut 2 bases from V and 3 bases from J; bases unmatched to any gene: 16. CDR3 length equals 19 residues. Supplemented by reference TRBV7-2 and TRBJ2-7, the full variable domain reads GAGVSQSPSNKVTEKGKDVELRCDPISGHTALYWYRQSLGQGLEFLIYFQGNSAPDKSGLPSDRFSAERTGGSVSTLTIQRTQQEDSAVYLCASSLRSSGRVRVVYEQYFGPGTRLTVT.

CDR3 bases: TGTGCCAGCAGTTTAGCGGGAGGGCCTCCAAATGAGCAGTTCTTC. Translation gives CASSLAGGPPNEQFF. The V call is TRBV27, the J call TRBJ2-1; 9 positions agree with TRBD2. Germline values: CDR1 MNHEY, CDR2 SMNVEV (reference sequence). There are 15 residues in the CDR3. V lost 2 bases and J lost 7; bases outside the gene matches: 6.

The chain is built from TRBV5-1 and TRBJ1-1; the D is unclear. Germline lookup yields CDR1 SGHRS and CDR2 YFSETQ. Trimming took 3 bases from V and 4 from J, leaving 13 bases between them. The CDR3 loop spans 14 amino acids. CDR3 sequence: CASSSRRGGTEAFF. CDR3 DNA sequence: TGCGCCAGCAGCTCGCGGCGGGGTGGCACTGAAGCTTTCTTT. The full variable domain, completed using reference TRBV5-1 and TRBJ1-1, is KAGVTQTPRYLIKTRGQQVTLSCSPISGHRSVSWYQQTPGQGLQFLFEYFSETQRNKGNFPGRFSGRQFSNSRSEMNVSTLELGDSALYLCASSSRRGGTEAFFGQGTRLTVV.

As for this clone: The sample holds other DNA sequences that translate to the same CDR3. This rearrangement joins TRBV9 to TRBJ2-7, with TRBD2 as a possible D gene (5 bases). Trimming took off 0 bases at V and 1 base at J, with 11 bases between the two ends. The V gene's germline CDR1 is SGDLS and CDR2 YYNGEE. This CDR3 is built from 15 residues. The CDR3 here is CASSVGSGVSYEQYF. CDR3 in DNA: TGTGCCAGCAGCGTAGGTTCCGGGGTATCCTACGAGCAGTACTTC.

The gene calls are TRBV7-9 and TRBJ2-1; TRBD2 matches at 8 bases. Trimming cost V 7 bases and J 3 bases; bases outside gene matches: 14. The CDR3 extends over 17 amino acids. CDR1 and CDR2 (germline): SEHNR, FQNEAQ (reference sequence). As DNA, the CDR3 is TGTGCCAGCACCCCAGGGGCGGGAGGAATTAACTACAATGAGCAGTTCTTC. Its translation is CASTPGAGGINYNEQFF.

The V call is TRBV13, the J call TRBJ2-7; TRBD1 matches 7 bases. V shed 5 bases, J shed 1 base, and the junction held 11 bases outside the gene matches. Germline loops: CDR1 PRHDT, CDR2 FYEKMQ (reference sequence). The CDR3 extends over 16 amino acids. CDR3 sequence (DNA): TGTGCCAGCAGCCCCCTAGCCTCGACAGGGTCCTACGAGCAGTACTTC. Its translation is CASSPLASTGSYEQYF. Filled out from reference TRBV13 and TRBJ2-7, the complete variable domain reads AAGVIQSPRHLIKEKRETATLKCYPIPRHDTVYWYQQGPGQDPQFLISFYEKMQSDKGSIPDRFSAQQFSDYHSELNMSSLELGDSALYFCASSPLASTGSYEQYFGPGTRLTVT.

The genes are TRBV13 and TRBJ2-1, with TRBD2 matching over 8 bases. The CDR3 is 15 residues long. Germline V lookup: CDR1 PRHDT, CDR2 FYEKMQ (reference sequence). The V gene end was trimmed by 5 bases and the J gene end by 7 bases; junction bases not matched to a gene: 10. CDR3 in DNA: TGTGCCAGCAGCCTCTCCCGGGGACTAGTGAATGAGCAGTTCTTC. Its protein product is CASSLSRGLVNEQFF.